Below, one T cell receptor beta chain is given with its context. The record originates from a study of blood T cell repertoires in COVID-19. Trimming removed 0 bases at V and 5 bases at J, with 8 bases between. The CDR3 is 13 amino acids. CDR1 SGHKS and CDR2 YYEKEE come from the germline V gene (reference sequence). Here immunoSEQ multiplex PCR was the method, and the copy in TCRdb shows in-frame clones only, minus some. The data contain some 74,000 clones, around nine tenths of them singletons. The receptor was isolated from a man aged 50 to 59 with active COVID-19. Sequences were obtained from peripheral blood. The chain couples TRBV5-5 to TRBJ1-1, with D perhaps TRBD1 (5 bases). This CDR3 reads CASSLGAGTEAFF. In DNA, the CDR3 is TGTGCCAGCAGCTTGGGGGCAGGGACTGAAGCTTTCTTT.